A selection of T cell receptor beta chains follows, all from one sample in a study of cytomegalovirus exposure and HLA in healthy donors. Repertoires were generated with immunoSEQ multiplex PCR, while TCRdb's copy carries only in-frame clones and drops some. The data show some 160,000 clones, roughly 92% seen once. Sequencing was done on a sample of PBMCs. Receptor source: a man aged 18 to 29 in good health and CMV-seronegative. CDR3s include the opening cysteine and the closing phenylalanine or tryptophan. The D gene is left open where the match is weak. The size of a clone is reported for some rows only, either as once, few or many, or as a class for expanded clones.

>.|TRBV9|TRBJ2-1|.
TGTGCCAGCAGCGAAAGGGGGGAGGGAGTCTACAATGAGCAGTTCTTC
CASSERGEGVYNEQFF
>TRBD1|TRBV6-6|TRBJ1-6|.
TGTGCCAGCAGCCGTGGACAGGTTAATTCACCCCTCCACTTT
CASSRGQVNSPLHF
>.|TRBV19|TRBJ1-5|.
TGTGCCAGTAGTAGGCTACAGGGATACCAGCCCCAGCATTTT
CASSRLQGYQPQHF
>.|TRBV30|TRBJ2-5|once
TGTGCCTGGACCATCGGACTTTTCCAAGAGACCCAGTACTTC
CAWTIGLFQETQYF
>TRBD1|TRBV6-6|TRBJ2-7|.
TGTGCCAGCAATTCACAGGGGGCAAGCTACGAGCAGTACTTC
CASNSQGASYEQYF
>.|TRBV19|TRBJ1-2|.
TGTGCCAGCCAGACAGGCCCGGGACGGGGCTACACCTTC
CASQTGPGRGYTF
>TRBD1|TRBV5-8|TRBJ1-6|.
TGTGCCAGCAGCTTGTACCGACAGGGGGCCTCCTATAATTCACCCCTCCACTTT
CASSLYRQGASYNSPLHF
>.|TRBV6-6|TRBJ1-1|.
TGTGCCAGCAGGGAGAATCAGGGGACTGAAGCTTTCTTT
CASRENQGTEAFF
>.|TRBV2|TRBJ1-4|once
TGTGCCAGCAGTGAAAGGGCGGTAGGGAGCCTGTTTTTT
CASSERAVGSLFF
>TRBD2|TRBV30|TRBJ2-1|.
TGTGCCTGGAGCGAACCAGGACTAGCCTCCTACAATGAGCAGTTCTTC
CAWSEPGLASYNEQFF
>TRBD1|TRBV5-4|TRBJ2-1|.
TGTGCCAGCAGCTTCCGGGACAGCTACAATGAGCAGTTCTTC
CASSFRDSYNEQFF
>TRBD2|TRBV10-3|TRBJ2-1|.
TGCGCCATCAGTGGTCGATTTCAACTAGCGGGAGCGGTTTTCGATGAGCAGTTCTTC
CAISGRFQLAGAVFDEQFF
>.|TRBV7-3|TRBJ1-2|.
TGTGCCAGCAGCAGAACAGGGTCCAACTATGGCTACACCTTC
CASSRTGSNYGYTF
>.|TRBV30|TRBJ1-1|.
TGTGCCTGGAGAGGTCAGGGGAACACTGAAGCTTTCTTT
CAWRGQGNTEAFF
>.|TRBV4-1|TRBJ2-7|.
TGCGCCAGCAGCCAAGAGGGGGGGGCGCAGTACTTC
CASSQEGGAQYF
>TRBD1|TRBV30|TRBJ1-1|once
TGTGCCTGGGAAGGGGGCGGTCGTCCAGCTTTCTTT
CAWEGGGRPAFF
>.|TRBV7-9|TRBJ2-7|.
TGTGCCAGCAGCCTAGGGGCGAGGGTCGGCGAGCAGTACTTC
CASSLGARVGEQYF
>TRBD1|TRBV7-6|TRBJ2-2|once
TGTGCCAGCAGCTTTGGACAGGGGAGTCCCGGGGAGCTGTTTTTT
CASSFGQGSPGELFF
>TRBD1|TRBV27|TRBJ2-1|once
TGTGCCAGCAGTTCAATTAACAGGGGGCTAGGCAATGAGCAGTTCTTC
CASSSINRGLGNEQFF
>.|TRBV7-9|TRBJ1-4|once
TGTGCCAGCAGCTTCCAGGCTATAAATGAAAAACTGTTTTTT
CASSFQAINEKLFF
>TRBD2|TRBV11-2|TRBJ2-2|.
TGTGCCAGCAGCCCGGGACTAGCGGGGGGCAGAACCGGGGAGCTGTTTTTT
CASSPGLAGGRTGELFF
>TRBD1|TRBV6-5|TRBJ1-1|.
TGTGCCAGCAGTCCGACAGGGCCCGGGGGCACTGAAGCTTTCTTT
CASSPTGPGGTEAFF
>.|TRBV2|TRBJ2-4|.
TGTGCCAGCAGTAGGTGGAAGGGGTCCAAAAACATTCAGTACTTC
CASSRWKGSKNIQYF
>.|TRBV5-4|TRBJ2-1|.
TGTGCCAGCAGCCGCCCGTTGCGGGGAAGCTCCTACAATGAGCAGTTCTTC
CASSRPLRGSSYNEQFF
>TRBD1|TRBV5-4|TRBJ2-2|.
TGTGCCAGCAGTCTACAGGGGGCAACCGGGGAGCTGTTTTTT
CASSLQGATGELFF